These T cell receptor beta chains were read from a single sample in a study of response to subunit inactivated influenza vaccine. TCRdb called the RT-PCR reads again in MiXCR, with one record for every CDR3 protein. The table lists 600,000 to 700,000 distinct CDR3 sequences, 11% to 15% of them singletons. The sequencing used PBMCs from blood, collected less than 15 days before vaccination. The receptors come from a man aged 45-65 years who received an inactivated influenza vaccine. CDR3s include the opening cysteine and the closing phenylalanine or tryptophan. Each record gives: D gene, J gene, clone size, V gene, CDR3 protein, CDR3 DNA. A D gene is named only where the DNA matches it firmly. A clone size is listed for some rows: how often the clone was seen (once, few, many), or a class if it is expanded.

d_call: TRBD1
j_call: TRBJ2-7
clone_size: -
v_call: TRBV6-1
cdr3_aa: CASSEARDRGPYF
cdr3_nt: TGTGCCAGCAGTGAAGCGCGGGACAGGGGTCCGTACTTC

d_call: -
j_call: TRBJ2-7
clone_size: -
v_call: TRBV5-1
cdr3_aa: CASSIGWEQYF
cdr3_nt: TGCGCCAGCAGCATAGGCTGGGAGCAGTACTTC

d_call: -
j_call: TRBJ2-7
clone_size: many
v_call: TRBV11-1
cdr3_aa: CASSSLTGYSSYEQYF
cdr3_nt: TGTGCCAGCAGCTCCCTCACAGGGTACTCCTCCTACGAGCAGTACTTC

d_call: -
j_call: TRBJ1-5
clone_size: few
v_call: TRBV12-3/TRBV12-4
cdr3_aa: CASTSGGGPQHF
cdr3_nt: TGTGCCAGCACCTCGGGCGGTGGGCCCCAGCATTTT

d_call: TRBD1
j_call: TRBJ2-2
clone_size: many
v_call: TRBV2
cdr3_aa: CASSGDRGLSGELFF
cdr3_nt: TGTGCCAGCAGTGGCGACAGGGGGCTAAGCGGGGAGCTGTTTTTT

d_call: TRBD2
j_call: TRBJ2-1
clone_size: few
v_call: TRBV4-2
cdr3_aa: CASSQEGLAGRSEQFF
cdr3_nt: TGTGCCAGCAGCCAAGAAGGACTAGCGGGAAGGAGTGAGCAGTTCTTC

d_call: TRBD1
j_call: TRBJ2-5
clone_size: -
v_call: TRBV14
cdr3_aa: CASSPWTGSETQYF
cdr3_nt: TGTGCCAGCAGCCCTTGGACAGGGTCGGAGACCCAGTACTTC

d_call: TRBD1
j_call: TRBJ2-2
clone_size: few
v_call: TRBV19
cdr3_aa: CASTSDRGNTGELFF
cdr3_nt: TGTGCCAGTACCTCTGACAGGGGGAACACCGGGGAGCTGTTTTTT

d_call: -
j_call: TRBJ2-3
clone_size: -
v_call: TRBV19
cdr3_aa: CASSMGLIRDTQYF
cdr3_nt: TGTGCCAGTAGTATGGGACTGATTAGAGATACGCAGTATTTT

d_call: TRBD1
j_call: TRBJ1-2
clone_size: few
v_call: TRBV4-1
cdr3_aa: CASSQDPGQGTGYTF
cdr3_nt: TGCGCCAGCAGCCAAGATCCGGGACAGGGTACCGGCTACACCTTC

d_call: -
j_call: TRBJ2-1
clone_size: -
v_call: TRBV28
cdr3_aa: CASSREGGSWNEQFF
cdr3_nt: TGTGCCAGCAGTCGCGAGGGAGGATCTTGGAATGAGCAGTTCTTC

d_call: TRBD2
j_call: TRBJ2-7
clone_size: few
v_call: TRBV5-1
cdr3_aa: CASSPPLAGGTYEQYF
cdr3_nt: TGCGCCAGCAGCCCCCCGTTAGCGGGGGGTACCTACGAGCAGTACTTC

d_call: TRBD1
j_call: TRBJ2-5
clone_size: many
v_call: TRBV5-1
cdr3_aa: CASSPGQNQETQYF
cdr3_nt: TGCGCCAGCAGCCCGGGACAGAACCAAGAGACCCAGTACTTC

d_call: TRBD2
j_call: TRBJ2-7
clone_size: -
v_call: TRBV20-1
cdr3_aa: CSARAHSGGSYEQYF
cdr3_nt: TGCAGTGCTAGAGCGCATAGCGGGGGTTCCTACGAGCAGTACTTC

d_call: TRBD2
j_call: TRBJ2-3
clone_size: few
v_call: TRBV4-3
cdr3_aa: CASSQDGRADTQYF
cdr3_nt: TGCGCCAGCAGCCAAGATGGGAGGGCGGATACGCAGTATTTT

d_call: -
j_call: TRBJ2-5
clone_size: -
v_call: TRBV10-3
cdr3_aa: CAISEWGSGRETQYF
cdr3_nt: TGTGCCATCAGTGAGTGGGGGTCAGGGCGAGAGACCCAGTACTTC

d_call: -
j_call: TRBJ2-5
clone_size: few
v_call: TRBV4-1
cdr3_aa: CASSQDGTGRQETQYF
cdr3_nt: TGCGCCAGCAGCCAAGATGGAACAGGCCGACAAGAGACCCAGTACTTC

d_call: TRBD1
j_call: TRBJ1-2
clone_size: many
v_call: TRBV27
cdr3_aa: CASSELGQGRGYTF
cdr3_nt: TGTGCCAGCAGCGAGCTCGGACAGGGACGTGGCTACACCTTC

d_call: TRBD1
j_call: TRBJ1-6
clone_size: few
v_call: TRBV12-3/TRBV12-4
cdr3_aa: CASSIGRGSNSPLHF
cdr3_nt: TGTGCCAGCAGCATAGGCAGGGGGTCCAATTCACCCCTCCACTTT

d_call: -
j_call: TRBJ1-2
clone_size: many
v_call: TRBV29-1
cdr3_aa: CSVEDMMRYYGYTF
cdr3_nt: TGCAGCGTTGAAGATATGATGAGGTACTATGGCTACACCTTC

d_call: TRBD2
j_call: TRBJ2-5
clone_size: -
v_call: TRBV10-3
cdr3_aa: CAISESRLAGGETQYF
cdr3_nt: TGTGCCATCAGTGAGTCGAGACTAGCGGGGGGGGAGACCCAGTACTTC

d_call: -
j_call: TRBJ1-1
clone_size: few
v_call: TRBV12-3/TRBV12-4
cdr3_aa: CASSVSPGVNTEAFF
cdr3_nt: TGTGCCAGCAGTGTTTCACCGGGGGTGAACACTGAAGCTTTCTTT

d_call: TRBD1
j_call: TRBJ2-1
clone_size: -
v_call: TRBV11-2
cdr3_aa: CASSLYPGQKQFF
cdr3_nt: TGTGCCAGCAGCTTATATCCGGGACAGAAGCAGTTCTTC

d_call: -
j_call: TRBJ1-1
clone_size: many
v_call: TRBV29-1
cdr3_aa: CSVIGAFTEAFF
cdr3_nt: TGCAGCGTTATAGGGGCGTTCACTGAAGCTTTCTTT

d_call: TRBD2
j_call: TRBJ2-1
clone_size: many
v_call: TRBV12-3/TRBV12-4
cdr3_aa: CASSFLRRGGHYNEQFF
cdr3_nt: TGTGCCAGCAGTTTCCTGCGCCGGGGGGGCCACTACAATGAGCAGTTCTTC

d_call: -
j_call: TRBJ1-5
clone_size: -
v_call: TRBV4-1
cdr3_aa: CASSQEGRGSNQPQHF
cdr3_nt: TGCGCCAGCAGCCAAGAGGGGCGCGGGAGCAATCAGCCCCAGCATTTT

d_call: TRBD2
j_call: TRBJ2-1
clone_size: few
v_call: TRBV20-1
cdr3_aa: CSARDLLAGGPYEQFF
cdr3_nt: TGCAGTGCTAGAGACCTACTAGCGGGAGGGCCATATGAGCAGTTCTTC

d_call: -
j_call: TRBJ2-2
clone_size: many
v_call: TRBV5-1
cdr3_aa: CASSLEENTGELFF
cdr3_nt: TGCGCCAGCAGCTTGGAAGAGAACACCGGGGAGCTGTTTTTT

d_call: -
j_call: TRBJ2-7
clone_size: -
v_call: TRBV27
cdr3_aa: CASSLSSDDEQYF
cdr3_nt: TGTGCCAGCAGTTTAAGTTCTGATGACGAGCAGTACTTC

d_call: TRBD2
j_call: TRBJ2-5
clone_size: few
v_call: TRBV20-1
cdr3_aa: CSAIFGLAGGTQYF
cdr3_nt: TGCAGTGCTATATTCGGACTAGCGGGAGGGACCCAGTACTTC

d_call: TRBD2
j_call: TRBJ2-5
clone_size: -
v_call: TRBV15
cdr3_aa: CATSRDRGGTQETQYF
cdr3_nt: TGTGCCACCAGCAGAGATCGGGGGGGGACCCAAGAGACCCAGTACTTC

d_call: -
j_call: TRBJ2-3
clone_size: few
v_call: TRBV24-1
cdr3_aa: CATSDFVWGPNVATQYF
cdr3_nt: TGTGCCACCAGTGATTTCGTCTGGGGCCCGAATGTTGCGACGCAGTATTTT

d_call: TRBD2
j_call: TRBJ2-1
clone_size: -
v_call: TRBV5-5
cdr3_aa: CVSSRTSYSYNEQFF
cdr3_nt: TGTGTCAGCAGTCGGACTAGCTACTCCTACAATGAGCAGTTCTTC

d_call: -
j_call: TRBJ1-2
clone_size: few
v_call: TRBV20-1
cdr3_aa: CSAERGSANYGYTF
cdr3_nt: TGCAGTGCTGAAAGAGGGTCCGCTAACTATGGCTACACCTTC

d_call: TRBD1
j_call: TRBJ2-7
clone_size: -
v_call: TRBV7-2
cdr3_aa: CASSDANRGRTYEQYF
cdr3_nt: TGTGCCAGCAGCGACGCAAACAGGGGGCGTACCTACGAGCAGTACTTC

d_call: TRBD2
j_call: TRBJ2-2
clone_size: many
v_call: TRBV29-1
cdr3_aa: CSVRGTSGRVGVTGELFF
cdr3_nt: TGCAGCGTTAGGGGGACTAGCGGGAGGGTCGGAGTAACCGGGGAGCTGTTTTTT

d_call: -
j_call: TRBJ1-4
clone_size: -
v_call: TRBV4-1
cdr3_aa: CASSLNPGRVNEKLFF
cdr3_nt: TGCGCCAGCAGCCTGAATCCGGGACGGGTTAATGAAAAACTGTTTTTT

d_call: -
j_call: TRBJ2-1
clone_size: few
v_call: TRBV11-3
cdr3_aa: CASSHVRGREQFF
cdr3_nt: TGTGCCAGCAGCCATGTCCGGGGGCGTGAGCAGTTCTTC

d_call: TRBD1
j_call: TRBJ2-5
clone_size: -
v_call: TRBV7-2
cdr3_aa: CASSLGRTGGQETQYF
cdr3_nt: TGTGCCAGCAGCTTAGGGAGAACAGGGGGCCAAGAGACCCAGTACTTC

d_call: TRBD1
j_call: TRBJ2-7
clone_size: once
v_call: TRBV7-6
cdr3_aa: CASSLESGQGGNNEQYF
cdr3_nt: TGTGCCAGCAGCTTAGAGTCGGGACAGGGGGGCAACAACGAGCAGTACTTC

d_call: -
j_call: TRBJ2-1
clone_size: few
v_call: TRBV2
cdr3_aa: CASSEDRRPSYNEQFF
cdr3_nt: TGTGCCAGCAGTGAAGATAGGAGGCCCTCCTACAATGAGCAGTTCTTC

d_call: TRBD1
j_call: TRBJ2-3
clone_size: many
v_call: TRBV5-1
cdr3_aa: CASSLYRGESTDTQYF
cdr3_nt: TGCGCCAGCAGCTTGTACAGGGGGGAGAGCACAGATACGCAGTATTTT

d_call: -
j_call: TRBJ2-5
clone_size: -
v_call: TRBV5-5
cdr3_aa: CASSLVWDQETQYF
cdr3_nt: TGTGCCAGCAGCTTGGTCTGGGACCAAGAGACCCAGTACTTC

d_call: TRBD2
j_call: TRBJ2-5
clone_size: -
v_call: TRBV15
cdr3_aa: CATSRGQAGQETQYF
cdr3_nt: TGTGCCACCAGCAGAGGACAAGCGGGGCAAGAGACCCAGTACTTC

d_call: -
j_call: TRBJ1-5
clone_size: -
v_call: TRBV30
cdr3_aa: CAWSPGHNQPQHF
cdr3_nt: TGTGCCTGGAGTCCGGGACATAATCAGCCCCAGCATTTT